This T cell receptor beta chain was recovered during a study of T cell repertoires in cytomegalovirus infection. A word on this clonotype: Antigen unknown.

Study-level results: What dominated the ex vivo response were HLA-C-restricted CMV-specific TCR beta clonotypes. Identification of carriers of CMV plus the relevant HLA was achieved through cumulative public TCR beta family frequency.

Germline values: CDR1 SEHNR, CDR2 FQNEAQ (reference sequence). The CDR3 contains 14 residues. The ends lost 5 bases at V and 5 bases at J; junction bases unmatched: 7. TCRdb re-called the reads with MiXCR, one entry per CDR3 protein. The sample yields 110,000 or so distinct CDR3 sequences, over 30% seen once. Sequencing was performed on CD8+ T cells from cultured PBMCs, taken from culture after CMV antigen stimulation. The receptor was derived from a human donor in good health (CMV status not recorded). Some clones in this sample may be carry-over from other donors' samples. This chain joins TRBV7-9 and TRBJ1-2, with 8 bases identical to TRBD1. In DNA form, the CDR3 reads TGTGCCAGCAGCCCGGACAGGGAGGTATATGGCTACACCTTC. Residues: CASSPDREVYGYTF.